The clone carrying this T cell receptor (beta chain) was seen a handful of times. Its antigen remains unidentified. Regions amplified from RNA transcripts were the TCR beta CDR3 regions. Carried out on the TCR CDR3, a first-round RT-PCR used the HTBI primer set. MiXCR was run by TCRdb on the multiplex PCR reads, yielding one entry per CDR3 protein. In the table there are 700,000 or so distinct CDR3 sequences, about 14% of which are singletons. The CDR3 has 16 residues. The V gene's germline CDR1 is MNHNS and CDR2 SASEGT. V trimming: 5 bases; J trimming: 4 bases; junction bases outside the gene matches: 8. These data are taken from a study of T cells in Graves' hyperthyroidism and ophthalmopathy. Study summary: At initial diagnosis, before any treatment had begun, peripheral blood was obtained. Study-level results: Blood also contained most expanded thyroid clonotypes above 0.001. A model of 13 V-J pairs discriminated ophthalmopathy from stable hyperthyroidism.

Used for diagnoses were clinical symptoms, serum thyroxine and TRAb, thyroid ultrasound and orbital computed tomography. The rearrangement uses TRBV6-1 and TRBJ2-5; the match to TRBD1 covers 12 bases. Sequencing input: blood. This TCR derives from a woman between 50 and 59 years old with Graves' ophthalmopathy. The CDR3 bases are TGTGCCAGCAGTTCAACCCGGGACAGGGGGCCAGAGACCCAGTACTTC. Translated, it gives CASSSTRDRGPETQYF.